The rows below give T cell receptor beta chains drawn from one sample of a study of blood T cell repertoires in COVID-19. This table comes from immunoSEQ multiplex PCR, and its TCRdb copy is limited to in-frame clones, with some not included. The data show 330,000 or so clones, more than 70% seen once. The sequenced sample was PBMCs or T cells enriched from blood (not recorded which). Every receptor here comes from a man in his forties in a cohort exposed to, infected with or recovered from COVID-19 (not recorded which). Both conserved end residues are part of each CDR3. Fields, in order: D gene, V gene, J gene, clone size, CDR3 DNA, CDR3 protein. D genes are given only for firm matches. Rows may omit the clone size; those that give it use once, few, many or a size class.

D gene: TRBD1; V gene: TRBV6-5; J gene: TRBJ1-2; clone size: -; CDR3 DNA: TGTGCCATTTCCGGGACAGGGGGTGGCTACACCTTC; CDR3 protein: CAISGTGGGYTF
D gene: -; V gene: TRBV27; J gene: TRBJ2-1; clone size: -; CDR3 DNA: TGTGCCACCCGGCGGGGTAACAATGAGCAGTTCTTC; CDR3 protein: CATRRGNNEQFF
D gene: TRBD1; V gene: TRBV6-5; J gene: TRBJ2-2; clone size: few; CDR3 DNA: TGTGCCAGCAAGGCCGGGACAGGGGACACCGGGGAGCTGTTTTTT; CDR3 protein: CASKAGTGDTGELFF
D gene: -; V gene: TRBV29-1; J gene: TRBJ2-5; clone size: once; CDR3 DNA: TGCAGCGTTGAAGATTGGGGGCAGTTGGAGACCCAGTACTTC; CDR3 protein: CSVEDWGQLETQYF
D gene: TRBD1; V gene: TRBV28; J gene: TRBJ1-3; clone size: -; CDR3 DNA: TGTGCCAGCACCCGAAAAGGAACAGGGGCCCAGAGCTCTGGAAACACCATATATTTT; CDR3 protein: CASTRKGTGAQSSGNTIYF
D gene: TRBD2; V gene: TRBV19; J gene: TRBJ2-7; clone size: -; CDR3 DNA: TGTGCCAGTAGTACCGCTAGCGGCTCCTACGAGCAGTACTTC; CDR3 protein: CASSTASGSYEQYF
D gene: -; V gene: TRBV3-1/TRBV3-2; J gene: TRBJ2-5; clone size: -; CDR3 DNA: TGTGCCAGCAGCCTCCGAAGTGGGAGTGGTGAGACCCAGTACTTC; CDR3 protein: CASSLRSGSGETQYF
D gene: -; V gene: TRBV5-1; J gene: TRBJ2-7; clone size: -; CDR3 DNA: TGCGCCAGCAGCTTGGTCACGGAGACCTACGAGCAGTACTTC; CDR3 protein: CASSLVTETYEQYF
D gene: TRBD1; V gene: TRBV7-9; J gene: TRBJ1-6; clone size: -; CDR3 DNA: TGTGCCAGCAGCCCTGGGACGGGCAGACAGGGGTGGAATTCACCCCTCCACTTT; CDR3 protein: CASSPGTGRQGWNSPLHF
D gene: TRBD2; V gene: TRBV5-1; J gene: TRBJ2-3; clone size: -; CDR3 DNA: TGCGCCAGCAGCTTGGCGACTAGCGGGAGCACAGATACGCAGTATTTT; CDR3 protein: CASSLATSGSTDTQYF
D gene: TRBD2; V gene: TRBV12-5; J gene: TRBJ2-5; clone size: -; CDR3 DNA: TGTGCTAGTGGTTTGTCTGGCGGGAGGAGAGAGACCCAGTACTTC; CDR3 protein: CASGLSGGRRETQYF
D gene: TRBD2; V gene: TRBV15; J gene: TRBJ2-7; clone size: few; CDR3 DNA: TGTGCCACCAGCAGGGGTAGCGGGACTAGCGGCTACGAGCAGTACTTC; CDR3 protein: CATSRGSGTSGYEQYF